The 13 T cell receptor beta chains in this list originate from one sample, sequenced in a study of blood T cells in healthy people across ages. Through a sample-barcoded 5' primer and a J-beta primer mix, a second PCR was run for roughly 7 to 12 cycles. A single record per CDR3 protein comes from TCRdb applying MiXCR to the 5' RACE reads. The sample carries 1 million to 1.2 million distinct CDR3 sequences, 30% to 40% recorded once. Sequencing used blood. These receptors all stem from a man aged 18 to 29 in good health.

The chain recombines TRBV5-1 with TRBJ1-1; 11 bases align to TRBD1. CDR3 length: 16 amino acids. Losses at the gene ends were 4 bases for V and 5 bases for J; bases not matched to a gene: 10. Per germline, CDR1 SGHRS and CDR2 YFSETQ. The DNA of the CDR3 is TGCGCCAGCAGCCAGAGGACAGGGGGCGCGGGTACTGAAGCTTTCTTT. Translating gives CASSQRTGGAGTEAFF.

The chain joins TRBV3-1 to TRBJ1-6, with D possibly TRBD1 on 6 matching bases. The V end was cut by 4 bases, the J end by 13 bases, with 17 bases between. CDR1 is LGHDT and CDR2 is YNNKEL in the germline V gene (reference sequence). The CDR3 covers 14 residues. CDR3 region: CASSPDGGSSPLHF. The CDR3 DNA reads TGTGCCAGCAGCCCGGACGGGGGCTCTAGTCCCCTCCACTTT.

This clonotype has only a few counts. This chain's CDR3 is CSAKGGSNTDTQYF. CDR3 bases: TGCAGTGCGAAGGGGGGGTCAAACACAGATACGCAGTATTTT. The chain recombines TRBV20-1 with TRBJ2-3, with D tentatively TRBD2 (7 bases). This CDR3 comprises 14 residues. The germline CDR1 and CDR2 sequences are DFQATT and SNEGSKA (reference sequence). Trimming removed 6 bases from V and 2 bases from J, with 15 bases in between.

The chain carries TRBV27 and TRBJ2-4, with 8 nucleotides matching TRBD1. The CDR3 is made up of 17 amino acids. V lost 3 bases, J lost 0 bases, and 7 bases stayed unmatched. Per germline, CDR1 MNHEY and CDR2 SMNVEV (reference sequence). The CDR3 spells CASSLTGTGIAKNIQYF. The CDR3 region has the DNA TGTGCCAGCAGTTTGACCGGGACAGGTATAGCCAAAAACATTCAGTACTTC.

Here the CDR3 reads CSAKGPKVQETQYF. Written as DNA, the CDR3 is TGCAGTGCCAAAGGACCAAAGGTCCAAGAGACCCAGTACTTC. The chain carries TRBV20-1 and TRBJ2-5; no clear D. This CDR3 is built from 14 residues. Trimming removed 6 bases at V and 1 base at J, with 15 bases between. Germline values: CDR1 DFQATT, CDR2 SNEGSKA (reference sequence).

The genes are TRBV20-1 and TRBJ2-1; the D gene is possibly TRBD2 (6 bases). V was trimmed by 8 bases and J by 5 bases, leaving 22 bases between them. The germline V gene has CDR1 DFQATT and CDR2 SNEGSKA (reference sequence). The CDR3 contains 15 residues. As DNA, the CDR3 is TGCAGTCCAACGGACGGCGGGGCCTGGGACAATGAGCAGTTCTTC. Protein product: CSPTDGGAWDNEQFF.

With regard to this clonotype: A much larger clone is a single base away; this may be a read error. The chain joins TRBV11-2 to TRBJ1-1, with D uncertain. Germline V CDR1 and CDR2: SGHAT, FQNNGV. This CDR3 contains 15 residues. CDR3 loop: CAGSLGRVMDTEAFF. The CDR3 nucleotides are TGTGCCGGCAGCTTAGGGAGAGTTATGGACACTGAAGCTTTCTTT. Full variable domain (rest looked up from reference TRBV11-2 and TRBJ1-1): EAGVAQSPRYKIIEKRQSVAFWCNPISGHATLYWYQQILGQGPKLLIQFQNNGVVDDSQLPKDRFSAERLKGVDSTLKIQPAKLEDSAVYLCAGSLGRVMDTEAFFGQGTRLTVV.

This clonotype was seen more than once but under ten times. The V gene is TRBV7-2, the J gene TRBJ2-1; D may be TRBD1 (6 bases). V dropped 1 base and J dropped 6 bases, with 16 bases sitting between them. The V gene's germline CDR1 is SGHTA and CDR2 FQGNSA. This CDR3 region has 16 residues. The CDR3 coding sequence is TGTGCCAGCAGCTTAGATCCGGGGCTAGGGGGCAATGAGCAGTTCTTC. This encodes CASSLDPGLGGNEQFF.

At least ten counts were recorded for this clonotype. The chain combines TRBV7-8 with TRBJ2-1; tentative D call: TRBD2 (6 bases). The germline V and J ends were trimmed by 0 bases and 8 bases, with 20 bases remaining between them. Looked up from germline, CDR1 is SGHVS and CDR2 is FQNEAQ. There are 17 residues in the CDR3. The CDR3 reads CASSLASGTGNKDEQFF. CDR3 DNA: TGTGCCAGCAGCTTAGCGTCGGGGACTGGGAATAAGGATGAGCAGTTCTTC.

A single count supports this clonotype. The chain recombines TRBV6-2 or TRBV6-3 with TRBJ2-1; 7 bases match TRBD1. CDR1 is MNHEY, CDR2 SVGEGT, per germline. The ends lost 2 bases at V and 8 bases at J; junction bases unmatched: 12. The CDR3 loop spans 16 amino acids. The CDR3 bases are TGTGCCAGCAGTTACACGGAGGTGACAGGGTACGATGAGCAGTTCTTC. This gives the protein CASSYTEVTGYDEQFF.

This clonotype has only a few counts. The CDR3 sequence: CSVGLGVYGYTF. The CDR3 DNA follows: TGCAGCGTTGGCCTCGGTGTATATGGCTACACCTTC. The chain recombines TRBV29-1 with TRBJ1-2; D gene uncertain. The CDR3 covers 12 residues. Germline V gene sequence: CDR1 SQVTM, CDR2 ANQGSEA. V lost 4 bases to trimming and J lost 5 bases, with 11 bases between them.

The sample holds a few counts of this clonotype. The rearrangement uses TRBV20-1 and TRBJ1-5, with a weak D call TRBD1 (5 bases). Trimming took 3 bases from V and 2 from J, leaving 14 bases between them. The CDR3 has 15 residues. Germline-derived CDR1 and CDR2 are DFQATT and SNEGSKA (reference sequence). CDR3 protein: CSASQGRVGNQPQHF. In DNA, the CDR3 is TGCAGTGCTAGCCAGGGTCGGGTCGGCAATCAGCCCCAGCATTTT.

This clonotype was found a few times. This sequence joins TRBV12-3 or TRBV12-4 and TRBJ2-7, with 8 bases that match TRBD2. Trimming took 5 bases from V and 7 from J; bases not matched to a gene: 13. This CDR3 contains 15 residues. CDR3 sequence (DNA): TGTGCCAGCAGTCCCTTCCAGCGGGGGTACAATGAGCAGTACTTC. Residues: CASSPFQRGYNEQYF.